These 6 T cell receptor beta chains were all obtained from the same sample, sequenced in a study of STAT3 mutations in large granular lymphocyte leukemia. These receptors' antigens are unknown. Profiling relied on immunoSEQ multiplex PCR, and the TCRdb table lists in-frame clones only, not all of them. The profile shows 6,500 to 9,500 clones, over 70% of them singletons. Study-level findings and limits: Every T-LGLL patient had at least one immunodominant TCRbeta clonotype.

Sequenced material: peripheral blood mononuclear cells. Receptors originate from a woman between 35 and 50 years old with T-cell large granular lymphocyte leukemia. Some clones in this sample may be carry-over from other donors' samples.

The chain uses TRBV4-2 and TRBJ2-6; possibly TRBD1 for D (6 bases). V dropped 1 base and J dropped 8 bases, with 12 bases sitting between them. The CDR3 runs 15 residues. CDR1 is LGHNA and CDR2 is YNFKEQ in the germline V gene. The DNA of the CDR3 is TGTGCCAGCAGCCAAGGTAGGGGGTTGACCAACGTCCTGACTTTC. Residues: CASSQGRGLTNVLTF.

The V call is TRBV4-1, the J call TRBJ2-7; no clear D. The germline V gene has CDR1 MGHRA and CDR2 YSYEKL. The CDR3 covers 17 residues. V was clipped by 0 bases and J by 9 bases, with 24 bases between them. DNA for the CDR3: TGCGCCAGCAGCCAAGATAGTAGGGCAGTTACCAAAATTGGGCAGTACTTC. This encodes CASSQDSRAVTKIGQYF.

The chain is built from TRBV4-1 and TRBJ2-5, with 9 nucleotides matching TRBD1. CDR1 and CDR2 (germline): MGHRA, YSYEKL. The V gene end was trimmed by 6 bases and the J gene end by 3 bases; junction bases not matched to a gene: 5. The CDR3 has 14 residues. As DNA, the CDR3 is TGCGCCAGCAGTCCCACAGGGGGCGAAGAGACCCAGTACTTC. Translation: CASSPTGGEETQYF.

The chain recombines TRBV6-5 with TRBJ1-5, with D possibly TRBD1 on 5 matching bases. The germline V gene encodes CDR1 MNHEY and CDR2 SVGAGI. This CDR3 has 15 amino acids. The V end was cut by 6 bases, the J end by 7 bases, with 19 bases between. CDR3 in amino acids: CASSRMAGPGQPQHF. For the CDR3, the DNA is TGTGCCAGCAGCCGCATGGCCGGCCCAGGGCAGCCCCAGCATTTT.

The chain carries TRBV30 and TRBJ1-5; D remains ambiguous. Germline V gene sequence: CDR1 GTSNPN, CDR2 SVGIG (reference sequence). The CDR3 has 17 amino acids. V was pared by 0 bases and J by 0 bases, with 15 bases between. The DNA of the CDR3 is TGTGCCTGGAGTGTAGGTATGGGGTCAGATAGCAATCAGCCCCAGCATTTT. Translating gives CAWSVGMGSDSNQPQHF.

The genes are TRBV18 and TRBJ2-1; possible D gene TRBD2, 5 bases. Germline V gives CDR1 KGHSH, CDR2 LQKENI. Between the trimmed V and J ends, which lost 1 base and 8 bases, there was a span of 18 bases. The CDR3 is 16 amino acids. The chain's CDR3 is CASSPQASQHSDEQFF. Written as DNA, the CDR3 is TGTGCCAGCTCACCACAGGCTAGCCAGCACTCAGATGAGCAGTTCTTC.